These 28 T cell receptor beta chains were sequenced from one sample in a study of cytomegalovirus exposure and HLA in healthy donors. Vbeta (60) and Jbeta (13) primers were used in the PCR. Clones were read by immunoSEQ multiplex PCR, and TCRdb kept only the in-frame ones, dropping some. Of roughly 100,000 clones in the sample, 76% were seen once. Sequencing input: PBMCs. The receptor source for this set is a middle-aged man in good health and CMV-seropositive.

V usage is TRBV6-4 and J usage is TRBJ1-1; D may be TRBD1 (5 bases). The CDR3 is 14 residues long. The V end lost 5 bases, the J end lost 6 bases, and 16 bases lay between the germline ends. Germline V gene lookup returns CDR1 MRHNA and CDR2 SNTAGT. CDR3 region: CASSQGPRGAEAFF. The CDR3 region has the DNA TGTGCCAGCAGTCAGGGTCCGCGTGGCGCTGAAGCTTTCTTT.

The chain links TRBV5-4 to TRBJ1-2; maybe TRBD1 (6 bases). The CDR3 spans 16 residues. CDR1 SGHNT and CDR2 YYREEE come from the germline V gene (reference sequence). The V and J ends lost 4 bases and 7 bases respectively, with 23 bases between them. CDR3 DNA sequence: TGTGCCAGCAGCGCGCCCGGGACAATGGTACGGTCTGGCTACACCTTC. Protein: CASSAPGTMVRSGYTF.

The table lists this clone with a count of one. The rearrangement uses TRBV10-1 and TRBJ1-1; TRBD1 agrees at 9 bases. V trimming: 6 bases; J trimming: 5 bases; junction bases outside the gene matches: 7. CDR3 length equals 14 residues. Germline assignment: CDR1 WNHNN and CDR2 SYGVQD (reference sequence). CDR3 amino acids: CASSSTGGVTEAFF. The CDR3 DNA follows: TGCGCCAGCAGCTCAACAGGGGGCGTAACTGAAGCTTTCTTT.

V and J are TRBV27 and TRBJ2-3; 7 bases align to TRBD1. The length of the CDR3 is 16 residues. Germline V gives CDR1 MNHEY, CDR2 SMNVEV (reference sequence). Trimming cost V 5 bases and J 0 bases; bases outside gene matches: 8. This chain's CDR3 is CASSNRQGSSTDTQYF. The CDR3 coding sequence is TGTGCCAGCAGTAACCGACAGGGATCTAGCACAGATACGCAGTATTTT.

V gene TRBV4-3 combines with J gene TRBJ2-5, with 10 positions matching TRBD2. The CDR3 totals 16 residues. Losses at the gene ends were 3 bases for V and 1 base for J; bases not matched to a gene: 5. Germline assignment: CDR1 LGHNA and CDR2 YSLEER. CDR3 in amino acids: CASSQTVAGGQETQYF. CDR3 sequence (DNA): TGCGCCAGCAGCCAGACCGTAGCGGGAGGCCAAGAGACCCAGTACTTC.

This chain joins TRBV4-3 and TRBJ2-1, with D hard to call. The CDR3 has 13 residues. Germline lookup yields CDR1 LGHNA and CDR2 YSLEER. Deletions cut 4 bases from V and 7 bases from J, with 11 bases between. Here the CDR3 reads CASSLQAGNEQFF. CDR3 sequence (DNA): TGCGCCAGCAGCCTCCAGGCTGGGAATGAGCAGTTCTTC.

This clone turned up a few times. The chain carries TRBV7-9 and TRBJ2-5, with D tentatively TRBD2 (5 bases). Trimming removed 7 bases from V and 5 bases from J, with 17 bases in between. The CDR3 loop spans 14 amino acids. CDR1 and CDR2 from the germline V gene are SEHNR and FQNEAQ (reference sequence). In DNA, the CDR3 is TGTGCCAGCATCCGGGCCGGGGTAGGGGAGACCCAGTACTTC. Protein sequence: CASIRAGVGETQYF.

The chain joins TRBV2 to TRBJ2-7, with D perhaps TRBD1 (5 bases). CDR3 length: 13 amino acids. Germline loops: CDR1 SNHLY, CDR2 FYNNEI. V lost 7 bases to trimming and J lost 3 bases, with 13 bases between them. The CDR3 loop is CASKGFFLYEQYF. The CDR3 nucleotides read TGTGCCAGCAAGGGGTTTTTTCTCTACGAGCAGTACTTC.

The chain carries TRBV6-1 and TRBJ2-7; TRBD2 matches at 9 bases. CDR1 MNHNS and CDR2 SASEGT come from the germline V gene. The CDR3 spans 15 residues. V gave up 0 bases and J gave up 7 bases; unmatched junction bases: 7. This chain's CDR3 is CASSEAPREGDEQYF. CDR3 DNA: TGTGCCAGCAGTGAAGCCCCGCGGGAGGGCGATGAGCAGTACTTC.

The chain uses TRBV2 and TRBJ1-3, with D unresolved. Per the germline V gene, CDR1 is SNHLY and CDR2 is FYNNEI. CDR3 length equals 14 residues. The ends were cut back, 4 bases at V and 0 bases at J, with 7 bases in the middle. CDR3 sequence: CASSAHSSGNTIYF. CDR3 nucleotides: TGTGCCAGCAGTGCCCACAGCTCTGGAAACACCATATATTTT.

The J gene is TRBJ2-3, the V gene TRBV7-9; 11 nucleotides agree with TRBD1. The CDR3 has 17 amino acids. CDR1 and CDR2 (germline): SEHNR, FQNEAQ (reference sequence). The ends lost 2 bases at V and 3 bases at J; junction bases unmatched: 7. The CDR3 nucleotides read TGTGCCAGCAGCTTAAAAATAGGACAGGGGGCAACAGATACGCAGTATTTT. As protein: CASSLKIGQGATDTQYF.

The rearrangement links TRBV11-3 to TRBJ2-1; weak D call: TRBD2 (5 bases). Looked up from germline, CDR1 is SGHNT and CDR2 is YENEEA. CDR3 length: 13 residues. Trimming took 2 bases from V and 5 from J, leaving 7 bases between them. The CDR3 bases are TGTGCCAGCAGCTTATGGACTGACAATGAGCAGTTCTTC. Encoded protein: CASSLWTDNEQFF.

This clone has only a few counts. The chain is built from TRBV14 and TRBJ2-3; the D is unclear. CDR3 size: 14 residues. V lost 1 base and J 3 bases, leaving 8 bases between the germline ends. Germline V gives CDR1 SGHDN, CDR2 FVKESK. CDR3 coding DNA: TGTGCCAGCAGCCAAGGGCAGTGGACAGATACGCAGTATTTT. This codes for CASSQGQWTDTQYF.

A note on this clone: Since no conserved phenylalanine or tryptophan closes the CDR3, a read error is the likely cause. This chain uses TRBV4-3 with TRBJ2-3; tentatively, D is TRBD2 (6 bases). The CDR3 has 18 residues. Germline lookup yields CDR1 LGHNA and CDR2 YSLEER. Trimming stripped 0 bases from V and 2 bases from J, with 18 bases between. CDR3 in amino acids: CASSQDSEGTTNTDTQYL. CDR3 nucleotides: TGCGCCAGCAGCCAAGATTCGGAGGGAACAACTAACACAGATACGCAGTATCTT.

The chain uses TRBV7-8 and TRBJ2-1, with a possible D match to TRBD1 (6 bases). CDR1 and CDR2 from the germline V gene are SGHVS and FQNEAQ. Trimming left V 8 bases short and J 0 bases short, with 14 bases between. The CDR3 is 15 residues long. The CDR3 spells CASGWGRSSYNEQFF. CDR3 DNA: TGTGCCAGCGGCTGGGGGCGGAGCTCCTACAATGAGCAGTTCTTC.

J is TRBJ1-2 and V is TRBV5-4, with 8 nucleotides matching TRBD1. Per germline, CDR1 SGHNT and CDR2 YYREEE (reference sequence). The CDR3 is 17 residues long. V lost 6 bases to trimming and J lost 0 bases; unmatched junction nucleotides: 13. The CDR3 sequence: CASTLRARGPANYGYTF. The CDR3 DNA reads as TGTGCCAGCACTTTGAGGGCCAGGGGGCCAGCTAACTATGGCTACACCTTC.

This clone was seen only a few times. CDR3 bases: TGTGCCAGCAGCGTAGGGCCAAGTAGCAATCAGCCCCAGCATTTT. Protein product: CASSVGPSSNQPQHF. V is TRBV9 and J is TRBJ1-5, with no clear D. The CDR3 is 15 amino acids. The V gene lost 0 bases and the J gene lost 0 bases, with 7 bases spanning the gap. Germline V gene sequence: CDR1 SGDLS, CDR2 YYNGEE.

The J gene is TRBJ1-2, the V gene TRBV11-3, with a possible D match to TRBD1 (5 bases). The CDR3 is made up of 16 amino acids. V was shortened by 0 bases and J by 0 bases, with 11 bases between the two germline ends. Germline lookup yields CDR1 SGHNT and CDR2 YENEEA. CDR3 sequence reads: CASSLEAAGSNYGYTF. CDR3 nucleotides: TGTGCCAGCAGCTTAGAGGCGGCAGGGTCTAACTATGGCTACACCTTC.

The V gene is TRBV30, the J gene TRBJ2-2, with 9 bases identical to TRBD1. Unmatched junction bases numbered 15, after V lost 3 bases and J lost 4 bases. The length of the CDR3 is 18 residues. The germline V gene has CDR1 GTSNPN and CDR2 SVGIG (reference sequence). The chain's CDR3 is CAWRRSGSGQGGTGELFF. In DNA, the CDR3 is TGTGCCTGGAGGAGGAGTGGGTCGGGACAGGGAGGCACCGGGGAGCTGTTTTTT.

Turning to this clone: One junction end does not reproduce the germline sequence, and a read error may be involved. The CDR3 loop is CASSLSFIGANGLTF. DNA for the CDR3: TGTGCCAGCAGTTTATCCTTTATTGGGGCCAACGGCCTGACTTTC. The rearrangement links TRBV27 to TRBJ2-6, with D perhaps matching TRBD1 (5 bases). The length of the CDR3 is 15 residues. Germline CDR1 is MNHEY and CDR2 is SMNVEV (reference sequence).

V usage is TRBV7-9 and J usage is TRBJ1-2; 8 positions match TRBD1. Trimming cost V 1 base and J 5 bases; bases outside gene matches: 3. This CDR3 comprises 14 residues. CDR1 and CDR2 from the germline V gene are SEHNR and FQNEAQ (reference sequence). The CDR3 protein is CASSLVGQGYGYTF. Here the CDR3 DNA reads TGTGCCAGCAGCTTAGTTGGACAGGGTTATGGCTACACCTTC.

The chain couples TRBV2 to TRBJ1-6; 11 nucleotides match TRBD1. The germline V gene encodes CDR1 SNHLY and CDR2 FYNNEI. The CDR3 runs to 16 residues. Losses at the gene ends were 6 bases for V and 9 bases for J; bases not matched to a gene: 10. As DNA, the CDR3 is TGTGCCAGCAGGACGCGGGACAGGGGGTCGGGTTCACCCCTCCACTTT. Amino acid sequence: CASRTRDRGSGSPLHF.

The V call is TRBV19, the J call TRBJ2-7; D gene unclear. V dropped 5 bases and J dropped 9 bases, with 11 bases sitting between them. The germline V gene encodes CDR1 LNHDA and CDR2 SQIVND (reference sequence). CDR3 length: 11 residues. The CDR3 nucleotides are TGTGCCAGTAGTCAGAAGACAAGGCAGTACTTC. This gives the protein CASSQKTRQYF.

Only one count was recorded for this clone. This chain links TRBV10-3 with TRBJ1-5; the match to TRBD1 covers 11 bases. Germline V CDR1 and CDR2: ENHRY, SYGVKD. V lost 4 bases, J lost 6 bases, and 5 bases stayed unmatched. This CDR3 has 15 amino acids. The CDR3 coding sequence is TGTGCCATCAGTGCTGGGACAGGGGGAACTCAGCCCCAGCATTTT. It specifies CAISAGTGGTQPQHF.

This clone was detected a few times. V and J are TRBV7-6 and TRBJ1-1; D ambiguous. From germline, CDR1 is SGHVS and CDR2 FNYEAQ. The CDR3 contains 16 residues. V was shortened by 1 base and J by 11 bases, with 23 bases between the two germline ends. The CDR3 sequence: CASSLGPRTPRAGAFF. CDR3 DNA: TGTGCCAGCAGCTTAGGACCCAGGACCCCCAGAGCGGGGGCTTTCTTT.

This clone was observed a few times. The V gene is TRBV15, the J gene TRBJ1-2; 7 bases are a match to TRBD1. The germline V gene has CDR1 LNHNV and CDR2 YYDKDF (reference sequence). V was pared by 2 bases and J by 4 bases, with 4 bases of the junction left unmatched. The CDR3 runs to 14 residues. CDR3 region: CATSRRDSSYGYTF. CDR3 bases: TGTGCCACCAGCAGACGGGACAGCAGCTATGGCTACACCTTC.

The chain couples TRBV9 to TRBJ2-5; unclear D gene. The germline V and J ends were trimmed by 0 bases and 5 bases, with 11 bases remaining between them. This CDR3 contains 14 residues. CDR1 SGDLS and CDR2 YYNGEE come from the germline V gene. Written as DNA, the CDR3 is TGTGCCAGCAGCGTAGAAGCCAGAGGTGAGACCCAGTACTTC. As protein: CASSVEARGETQYF.

CDR3 in amino acids: CASSLTGVEQYF. The CDR3 nucleotides are TGTGCCAGCTCACTTACAGGGGTTGAGCAGTACTTC. V gene TRBV18 combines with J gene TRBJ2-7; 7 bases agree with TRBD1. With 4 bases clipped from V and 7 bases from J, the junction kept 4 bases outside the gene matches. The CDR3 sequence is 12 residues long. The V gene's germline CDR1 is KGHSH and CDR2 LQKENI.